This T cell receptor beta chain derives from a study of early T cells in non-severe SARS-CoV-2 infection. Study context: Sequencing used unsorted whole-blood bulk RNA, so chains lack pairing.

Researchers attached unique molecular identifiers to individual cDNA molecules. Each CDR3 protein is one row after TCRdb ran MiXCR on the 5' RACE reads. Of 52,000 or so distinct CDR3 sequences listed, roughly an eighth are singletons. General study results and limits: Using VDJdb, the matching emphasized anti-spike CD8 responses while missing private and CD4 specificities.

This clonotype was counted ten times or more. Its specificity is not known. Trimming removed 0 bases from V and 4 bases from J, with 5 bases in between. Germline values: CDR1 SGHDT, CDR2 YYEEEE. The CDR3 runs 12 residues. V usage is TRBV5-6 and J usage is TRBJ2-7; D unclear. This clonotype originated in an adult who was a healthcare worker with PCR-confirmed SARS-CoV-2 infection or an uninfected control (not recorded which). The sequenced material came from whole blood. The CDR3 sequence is CASSLENYEQYF. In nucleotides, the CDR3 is TGTGCCAGCAGCTTGGAGAATTACGAGCAGTACTTC. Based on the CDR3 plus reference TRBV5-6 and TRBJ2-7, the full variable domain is DAGVTQSPTHLIKTRGQQVTLRCSPKSGHDTVSWYQQALGQGPQFIFQYYEEEERQRGNFPDRFSGHQFPNYSSELNVNALLLGDSALYLCASSLENYEQYFGPGTRLTVT.